This T cell receptor beta chain originates from a study of T cell responses to AZD1222 COVID-19 vaccine. Using immunoSEQ multiplex PCR, the repertoire was profiled, and TCRdb retains in-frame clones only, with some absent. Of approximately 140,000 clones detected, roughly 90% appear once; the ten largest clones hold approximately 3%. The CDR3 length is 13 residues. Looked up from germline, CDR1 is SGHTA and CDR2 is FQGNSA. V dropped 5 bases and J dropped 6 bases, with 10 bases sitting between them. Sequencing was performed on peripheral blood, taken on day 0 of AZD1222 vaccination. This chain links TRBV7-2 with TRBJ2-2; no definite D call. The sequence was collected from an adult in good health. This CDR3 is CASSPGWSGELFF. CDR3 nucleotide sequence: TGTGCCAGCAGCCCTGGGTGGTCCGGGGAGCTGTTTTTT.